This T cell receptor (beta chain) was recovered during a study of neurological immune-mediated disorders. CDR3 length equals 12 residues. From germline, CDR1 is DFQATT and CDR2 SNEGSKA (reference sequence). This clonotype was counted a few times. The germline gene is not matched at one end of the junction; a read error may be the cause. Over 170 million TCR-beta sequences from 15-18 subjects came out of each sequencing run. TCRdb fed the 5' RACE reads into MiXCR, producing one record per CDR3 protein. The data contain tens of thousands of distinct CDR3 sequences, roughly 4.8% of them singletons. The V and J genes are TRBV20-1 and TRBJ1-6; D is perhaps TRBD1 (6 bases). Material for sequencing was PBMCs. The TCR comes from a man younger than 40 with multiple sclerosis. CDR3 bases: TGCAGTGCTCACAGGGTTAATTCACCCCTCAACTTT. It yields the protein CSAHRVNSPLNF.